This TCR beta chain was documented in a study of cytomegalovirus exposure and HLA in healthy donors. Study-level information: Findings of an earlier analysis included 90 million to 120 million unique TCR beta sequences from 190 million or so T cells. When about 400 donors were genotyped, about 86% of them were found to fall in the Caucasian-associated ancestry cluster. Overall study results and limits: TCR beta chain V- and J-gene trimming was linked, in a later analysis, to a missense variant in DCLRE1C.

The PCR contained 60 Vbeta and 13 Jbeta primers. The repertoire was sequenced with immunoSEQ multiplex PCR; TCRdb's copy has only in-frame clones and lacks some. The data show 150,000 to 200,000 clones, more than 60% seen once. Germline CDR1 reads SNHLY; CDR2 reads FYNNEI. V dropped 0 bases and J dropped 11; count of bases not matched to a gene: 8. CDR3 length: 14 residues. In the case of this clone: Its target is not known.

The receptor was derived from a female donor in good health and CMV-seronegative. The rearrangement links TRBV2 to TRBJ1-1; TRBD1 matches 8 bases. Sequencing was carried out using PBMCs. The CDR3: CASSEASDRARAFF. CDR3 DNA: TGTGCCAGCAGTGAAGCCTCGGACAGGGCACGGGCTTTCTTT. The full variable domain, with the rest looked up from reference TRBV2 and TRBJ1-1, is EPEVTQTPSHQVTQMGQEVILRCVPISNHLYFYWYRQILGQKVEFLVSFYNNEISEKSEIFDDQFSVERPDGSNFTLKIRSTKLEDSAMYFCASSEASDRARAFFGQGTRLTVV.